The 20 T cell receptor beta chains below all came from one sample that was sequenced in a study of OX40 agonist ivuxolimab in advanced cancers. The table came from immunoSEQ multiplex PCR; TCRdb's copy has only in-frame clones and leaves some out. The profile shows over 150,000 clones, roughly 94% of them singletons. The sequencing here drew on CD4+ or CD8+ T cells sorted from blood, taken in a trial of the OX40 agonist ivuxolimab. The receptors were gathered from an adult with an advanced solid tumor such as melanoma, head and neck, liver or kidney cancer.

This rearrangement joins TRBV5-1 to TRBJ1-2; D call uncertain. This CDR3 has 13 residues. Germline CDR1 and CDR2: SGHRS and YFSETQ. The germline V and J ends were trimmed by 0 bases and 4 bases, with 7 bases remaining between them. The CDR3 DNA sequence: TGCGCCAGCAGCTTGGAACCACCCTATGGCTACACCTTC. The encoded protein is CASSLEPPYGYTF.

The CDR3 sequence: CASSGRTGGSNEQFF. Written as DNA, the CDR3 is TGTGCCAGCAGCGGAAGGACAGGGGGCTCAAATGAGCAGTTCTTC. The chain recombines TRBV9 with TRBJ2-1, with TRBD1 identical over 11 bases. V trimming: 3 bases; J trimming: 7 bases; junction bases outside the gene matches: 6. This CDR3 is 15 amino acids long. In germline, CDR1 is SGDLS, CDR2 YYNGEE.

The chain joins TRBV2 to TRBJ1-4; 7 bases line up with TRBD1. J gave up 2 bases and V 6 bases, and 3 bases lay outside the gene matches. Germline loops: CDR1 SNHLY, CDR2 FYNNEI. The CDR3 covers 14 residues. The CDR3 region has the DNA TGTGCCAGCAGACAACAGGGGACTAATGAAAAACTGTTTTTT. Its protein is CASRQQGTNEKLFF. The full variable domain, completed using reference TRBV2 and TRBJ1-4, is EPEVTQTPSHQVTQMGQEVILRCVPISNHLYFYWYRQILGQKVEFLVSFYNNEISEKSEIFDDQFSVERPDGSNFTLKIRSTKLEDSAMYFCASRQQGTNEKLFFGSGTQLSVL.

V and J are TRBV4-3 and TRBJ2-7, with a weak D call TRBD1 (5 bases). Trimming shortened V by 1 base and J by 6 bases, and 16 bases separated the two germline ends. This CDR3 region has 15 residues. The germline gives CDR1 LGHNA, CDR2 YSLEER. The CDR3 bases are TGCGCCAGCAGCCAAGGGGGCGGCCGGGCGTCCGAGCAGTACTTC. It is translated as CASSQGGGRASEQYF.

This clone appeared a few times. The chain is built from TRBV5-1 and TRBJ1-2; TRBD1 might be the D (5 bases). Trimming removed 0 bases from V and 7 bases from J, with 7 bases in between. The germline V gene has CDR1 SGHRS and CDR2 YFSETQ. The CDR3 is 12 residues long. Here the CDR3 reads CASSLAQAGYTF. CDR3 in DNA: TGCGCCAGCAGCTTGGCACAGGCTGGCTACACCTTC.

The genes are TRBV11-2 and TRBJ1-2, with 7 positions matching TRBD1. Germline V CDR1 and CDR2: SGHAT, FQNNGV. V dropped 2 bases and J dropped 3; count of bases not matched to a gene: 3. CDR3 length: 14 amino acids. The CDR3 region has the DNA TGTGCCAGCAGCTTAAAAGGGACAGACTATGGCTACACCTTC. Protein product: CASSLKGTDYGYTF.

The rearrangement links TRBV27 to TRBJ1-5, with 10 positions matching TRBD1. Trimming at V came to 4 bases and at J to 11 bases, leaving 5 bases not matched to a gene. Per germline, CDR1 MNHEY and CDR2 SMNVEV (reference sequence). CDR3 size: 13 residues. For the CDR3, the DNA is TGTGCCAGCAGTTGGACAGGGGGGATGGCCCAGCATTTT. It codes for CASSWTGGMAQHF.

This clone was detected once. The chain is built from TRBV28 and TRBJ2-5, with unresolved D. This CDR3 has 11 amino acids. V lost 6 bases and J 4 bases, leaving 6 bases between the germline ends. Germline CDR1 reads MDHEN; CDR2 reads SYDVKM. CDR3 in amino acids: CASSHRETQYF. CDR3 nucleotide sequence: TGTGCCAGCAGCCATAGAGAGACCCAGTACTTC.

The genes are TRBV5-1 and TRBJ2-3; TRBD1 matches at 8 bases. CDR3 length: 14 residues. Germline values: CDR1 SGHRS, CDR2 YFSETQ. Unmatched junction bases numbered 1, after V lost 3 bases and J lost 1 base. CDR3 protein: CASSSGQGTDTQYF. In nucleotides, the CDR3 is TGCGCCAGCAGCTCGGGACAGGGCACAGATACGCAGTATTTT.

The chain couples TRBV6-5 to TRBJ1-6; D not certain. CDR1 MNHEY and CDR2 SVGAGI come from the germline V gene. The V end was cut by 0 bases, the J end by 13 bases, with 10 bases between. The CDR3 is made up of 13 amino acids. In DNA, the CDR3 is TGTGCCAGCAGTTACTCGATTGACCATCCCCTCCACTTT. Amino acids: CASSYSIDHPLHF.

The V and J genes are TRBV4-3 and TRBJ2-7; no clear D. V was trimmed by 0 bases and J by 5 bases, leaving 8 bases between them. This CDR3 comprises 13 residues. CDR1 and CDR2 from the germline V gene are LGHNA and YSLEER. For the CDR3, the DNA is TGCGCCAGCAGCCAAGAATTCGGTAACGAGCAGTACTTC. Translation gives CASSQEFGNEQYF.

For this clone: This CDR3 is also generated by other DNA sequences in the sample. The V gene is TRBV14, the J gene TRBJ2-7, with D unclear. In germline, CDR1 is SGHDN, CDR2 FVKESK. The germline V and J ends were trimmed by 4 bases and 0 bases, with 1 base remaining between them. The CDR3 has 11 amino acids. The DNA of the CDR3 is TGTGCCAGCAGCCGCTCCTACGAGCAGTACTTC. It codes for CASSRSYEQYF.

This chain uses TRBV7-8 with TRBJ1-5, with 7 bases aligning to TRBD1. Germline V lookup: CDR1 SGHVS, CDR2 FQNEAQ. This CDR3 contains 15 residues. Trimming removed 5 bases from V and 6 bases from J; junction bases left unmatched: 10. The chain's CDR3 is CASSPLTGVGQPQHF. The CDR3 DNA follows: TGTGCCAGCAGCCCCCTTACAGGGGTTGGTCAGCCCCAGCATTTT.

The chain couples TRBV27 to TRBJ2-1, with 8 bases matching TRBD2. Unmatched junction bases numbered 6, after V lost 0 bases and J lost 8 bases. The CDR3 length is 15 residues. The V gene's germline CDR1 is MNHEY and CDR2 SMNVEV (reference sequence). The CDR3 DNA is TGTGCCAGCAGTTTATCGAGCGGGGGCTGGGATGAGCAGTTCTTC. It specifies CASSLSSGGWDEQFF.

This chain connects TRBV19 to TRBJ1-2; possibly TRBD1 for D (5 bases). The CDR3 is 14 residues long. Per germline, CDR1 LNHDA and CDR2 SQIVND (reference sequence). Trimming stripped 5 bases from V and 8 bases from J, with 18 bases between. DNA of the CDR3: TGTGCCAGTAGTCCCTTGGCCAGGGTGGAGGGCTACACCTTC. This gives the protein CASSPLARVEGYTF.

The V and J genes are TRBV6-1 and TRBJ2-4; D is uncertain. Per germline, CDR1 MNHNS and CDR2 SASEGT. Trimming shortened V by 3 bases and J by 0 bases, and 9 bases separated the two germline ends. There are 15 residues in the CDR3. DNA of the CDR3: TGTGCCAGCAGTGATATGGGGTTAGCCAAAAACATTCAGTACTTC. Amino acids: CASSDMGLAKNIQYF.

V and J are TRBV15 and TRBJ1-6; D is possibly TRBD1 (5 bases). The CDR3 has 20 residues. Germline values: CDR1 LNHNV, CDR2 YYDKDF (reference sequence). Trimming removed 0 bases from V and 10 bases from J, with 28 bases in between. CDR3 sequence reads: CATSRDFTGTGAGLGSPLHF. DNA for the CDR3: TGTGCCACCAGCAGAGACTTTACCGGGACTGGGGCGGGCCTCGGATCACCCCTCCACTTT.

This chain joins TRBV4-1 and TRBJ1-4, with 7 bases that match TRBD1. The V segment lost 6 bases and the J segment 6 bases; nucleotides outside the gene matches: 7. The CDR3 loop spans 14 amino acids. Germline lookup yields CDR1 MGHRA and CDR2 YSYEKL. CDR3 sequence: CASREQGKDEKLFF. Here the CDR3 DNA reads TGCGCCAGCAGGGAACAGGGGAAGGATGAAAAACTGTTTTTT.

This sequence joins TRBV19 and TRBJ1-2, with 8 bases matching TRBD1. The CDR3 has 14 amino acids. The germline gives CDR1 LNHDA, CDR2 SQIVND (reference sequence). Trimming took 0 bases from V and 8 from J; bases not matched to a gene: 5. The CDR3 DNA follows: TGTGCCAGTAGTATAGACAGGGGGCGAAGCGGCTACACCTTC. It translates to CASSIDRGRSGYTF.

The chain uses TRBV7-3 and TRBJ1-2; 8 bases are a match to TRBD1. Trimming at V came to 6 bases and at J to 3 bases, leaving 9 bases not matched to a gene. Germline V lookup: CDR1 SGHTA, CDR2 FQGTGA. The CDR3 spans 15 residues. The CDR3 sequence: CASRHQTGEDYGYTF. The CDR3 DNA follows: TGTGCCAGCAGGCATCAGACAGGGGAAGACTATGGCTACACCTTC.